The present TCR beta chain was sequenced within a study of cytomegalovirus exposure and HLA in healthy donors. CDR3 size: 13 residues. Germline V gene sequence: CDR1 SGHNT, CDR2 YENEEA. V lost 5 bases and J lost 1; bases outside the gene matches: 2. As concerns this clone: Its specificity is not known.

The PCR had 60 Vbeta and 13 Jbeta primers. The data were produced by immunoSEQ multiplex PCR, yet TCRdb's version contains in-frame clones alone and is incomplete. The data contain roughly 120,000 clones, around three quarters of them singletons. Overall study findings and caveats: In a later analysis, most CMV-associated TCR beta chains appeared HLA-restricted. Earlier findings revealed that most TCR beta V segments proved productive either about 87% or about 30% of the time. The analysis excluded some indistinguishable V segments, including TRBV6-2 and TRBV6-3.

The sample comprised PBMCs. The rearrangement uses TRBV11-3 and TRBJ2-7; 7 bases agree with TRBD1. The sequence came from a woman aged 18 to 35 in good health and CMV-seropositive. CDR3 protein: CASSRDRSYEQYF. In nucleotides, the CDR3 is TGTGCCAGCAGCCGGGACAGATCCTACGAGCAGTACTTC.